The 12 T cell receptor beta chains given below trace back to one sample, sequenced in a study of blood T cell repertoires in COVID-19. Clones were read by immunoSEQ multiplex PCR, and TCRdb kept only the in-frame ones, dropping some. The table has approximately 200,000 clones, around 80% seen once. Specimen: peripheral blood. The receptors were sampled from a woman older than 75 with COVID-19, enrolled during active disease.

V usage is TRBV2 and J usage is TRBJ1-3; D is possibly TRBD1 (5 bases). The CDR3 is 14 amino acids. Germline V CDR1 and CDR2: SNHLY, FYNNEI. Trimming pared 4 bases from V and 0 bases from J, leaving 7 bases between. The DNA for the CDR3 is TGTGCCAGCAGTGTTCAGGGCTCTGGAAACACCATATATTTT. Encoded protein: CASSVQGSGNTIYF. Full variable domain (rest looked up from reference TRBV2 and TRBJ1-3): EPEVTQTPSHQVTQMGQEVILRCVPISNHLYFYWYRQILGQKVEFLVSFYNNEISEKSEIFDDQFSVERPDGSNFTLKIRSTKLEDSAMYFCASSVQGSGNTIYFGEGSWLTVV.

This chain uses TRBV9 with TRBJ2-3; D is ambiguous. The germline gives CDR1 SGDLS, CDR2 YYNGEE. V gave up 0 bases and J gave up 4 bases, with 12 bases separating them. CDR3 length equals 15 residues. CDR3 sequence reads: CASSVEAVESDTQYF. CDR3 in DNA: TGTGCCAGCAGCGTAGAGGCGGTGGAGTCAGATACGCAGTATTTT.

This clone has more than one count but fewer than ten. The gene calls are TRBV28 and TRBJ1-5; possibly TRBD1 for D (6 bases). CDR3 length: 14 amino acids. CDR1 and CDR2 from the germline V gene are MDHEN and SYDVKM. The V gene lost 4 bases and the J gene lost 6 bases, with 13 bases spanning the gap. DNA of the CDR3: TGTGCCAGCAGTTGGGGACACGTACGTCAGCCCCAGCATTTT. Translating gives CASSWGHVRQPQHF. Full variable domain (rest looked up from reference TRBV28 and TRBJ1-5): DVKVTQSSRYLVKRTGEKVFLECVQDMDHENMFWYRQDPGLGLRLIYFSYDVKMKEKGDIPEGYSVSREKKERFSLILESASTNQTSMYLCASSWGHVRQPQHFGDGTRLSIL.

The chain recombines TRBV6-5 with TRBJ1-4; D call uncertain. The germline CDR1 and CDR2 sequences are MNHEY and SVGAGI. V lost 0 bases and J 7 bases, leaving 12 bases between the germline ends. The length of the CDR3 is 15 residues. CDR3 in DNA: TGTGCCAGCAGTTACTCACTGGTAACGGGTGAAAAACTGTTTTTT. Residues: CASSYSLVTGEKLFF.

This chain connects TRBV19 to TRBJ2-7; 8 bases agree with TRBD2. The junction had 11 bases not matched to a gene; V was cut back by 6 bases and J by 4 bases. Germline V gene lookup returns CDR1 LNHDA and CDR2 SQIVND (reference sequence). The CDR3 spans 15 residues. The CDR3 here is CASRNFAGGRYEQYF. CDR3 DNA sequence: TGTGCCAGTAGGAACTTCGCGGGGGGCAGGTACGAGCAGTACTTC.

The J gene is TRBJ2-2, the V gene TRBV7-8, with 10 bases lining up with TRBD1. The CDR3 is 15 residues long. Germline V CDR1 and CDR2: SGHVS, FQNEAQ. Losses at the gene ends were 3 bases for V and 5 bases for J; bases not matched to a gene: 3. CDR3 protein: CASSLGQGRTGELFF. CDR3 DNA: TGTGCCAGCAGCTTGGGACAGGGGAGGACCGGGGAGCTGTTTTTT. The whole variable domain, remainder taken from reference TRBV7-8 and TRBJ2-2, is GAGVSQSPRYKVAKRGQDVALRCDPISGHVSLFWYQQALGQGPEFLTYFQNEAQLDKSGLPSDRFFAERPEGSVSTLKIQRTQQEDSAVYLCASSLGQGRTGELFFGEGSRLTVL.

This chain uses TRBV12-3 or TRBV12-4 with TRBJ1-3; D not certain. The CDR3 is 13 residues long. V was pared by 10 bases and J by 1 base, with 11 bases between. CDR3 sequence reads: CATQEHSGNTIYF. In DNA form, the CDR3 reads TGTGCCACTCAGGAACATTCTGGAAACACCATATATTTT.

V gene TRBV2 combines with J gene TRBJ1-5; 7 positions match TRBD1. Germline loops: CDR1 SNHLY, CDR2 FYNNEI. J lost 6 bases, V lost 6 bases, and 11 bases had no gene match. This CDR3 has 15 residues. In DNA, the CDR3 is TGTGCCAGCAGGGCGGACCCAGGGGGTGGTCAGCCCCAGCATTTT. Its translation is CASRADPGGGQPQHF.

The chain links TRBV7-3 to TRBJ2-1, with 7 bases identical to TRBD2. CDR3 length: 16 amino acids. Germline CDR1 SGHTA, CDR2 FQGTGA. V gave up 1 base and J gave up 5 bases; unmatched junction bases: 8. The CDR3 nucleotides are TGTGCCAGCAGCTTAATGGTGGCTAGCGGACACAATGAGCAGTTCTTC. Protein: CASSLMVASGHNEQFF.

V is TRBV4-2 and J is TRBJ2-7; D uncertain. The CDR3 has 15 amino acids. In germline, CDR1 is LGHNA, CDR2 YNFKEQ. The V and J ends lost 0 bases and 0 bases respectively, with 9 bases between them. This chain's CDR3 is CASSQDAGSSYEQYF. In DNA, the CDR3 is TGTGCCAGCAGCCAAGACGCAGGTAGCTCCTACGAGCAGTACTTC.

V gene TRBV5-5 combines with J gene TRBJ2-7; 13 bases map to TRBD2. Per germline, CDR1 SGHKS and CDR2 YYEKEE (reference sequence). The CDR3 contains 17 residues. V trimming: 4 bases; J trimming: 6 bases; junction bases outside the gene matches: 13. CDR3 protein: CASSLSRTSGRLGEQYF. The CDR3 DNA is TGTGCCAGCAGCCTCTCGAGGACTAGCGGGAGATTGGGCGAGCAGTACTTC.

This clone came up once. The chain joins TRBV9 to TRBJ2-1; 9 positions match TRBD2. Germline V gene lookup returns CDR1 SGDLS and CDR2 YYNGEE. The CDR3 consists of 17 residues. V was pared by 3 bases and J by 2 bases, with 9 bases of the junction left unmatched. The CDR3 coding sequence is TGTGCCAGCAGCGCACGTAGCGGGGGTAACCCCTACAATGAGCAGTTCTTC. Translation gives CASSARSGGNPYNEQFF.